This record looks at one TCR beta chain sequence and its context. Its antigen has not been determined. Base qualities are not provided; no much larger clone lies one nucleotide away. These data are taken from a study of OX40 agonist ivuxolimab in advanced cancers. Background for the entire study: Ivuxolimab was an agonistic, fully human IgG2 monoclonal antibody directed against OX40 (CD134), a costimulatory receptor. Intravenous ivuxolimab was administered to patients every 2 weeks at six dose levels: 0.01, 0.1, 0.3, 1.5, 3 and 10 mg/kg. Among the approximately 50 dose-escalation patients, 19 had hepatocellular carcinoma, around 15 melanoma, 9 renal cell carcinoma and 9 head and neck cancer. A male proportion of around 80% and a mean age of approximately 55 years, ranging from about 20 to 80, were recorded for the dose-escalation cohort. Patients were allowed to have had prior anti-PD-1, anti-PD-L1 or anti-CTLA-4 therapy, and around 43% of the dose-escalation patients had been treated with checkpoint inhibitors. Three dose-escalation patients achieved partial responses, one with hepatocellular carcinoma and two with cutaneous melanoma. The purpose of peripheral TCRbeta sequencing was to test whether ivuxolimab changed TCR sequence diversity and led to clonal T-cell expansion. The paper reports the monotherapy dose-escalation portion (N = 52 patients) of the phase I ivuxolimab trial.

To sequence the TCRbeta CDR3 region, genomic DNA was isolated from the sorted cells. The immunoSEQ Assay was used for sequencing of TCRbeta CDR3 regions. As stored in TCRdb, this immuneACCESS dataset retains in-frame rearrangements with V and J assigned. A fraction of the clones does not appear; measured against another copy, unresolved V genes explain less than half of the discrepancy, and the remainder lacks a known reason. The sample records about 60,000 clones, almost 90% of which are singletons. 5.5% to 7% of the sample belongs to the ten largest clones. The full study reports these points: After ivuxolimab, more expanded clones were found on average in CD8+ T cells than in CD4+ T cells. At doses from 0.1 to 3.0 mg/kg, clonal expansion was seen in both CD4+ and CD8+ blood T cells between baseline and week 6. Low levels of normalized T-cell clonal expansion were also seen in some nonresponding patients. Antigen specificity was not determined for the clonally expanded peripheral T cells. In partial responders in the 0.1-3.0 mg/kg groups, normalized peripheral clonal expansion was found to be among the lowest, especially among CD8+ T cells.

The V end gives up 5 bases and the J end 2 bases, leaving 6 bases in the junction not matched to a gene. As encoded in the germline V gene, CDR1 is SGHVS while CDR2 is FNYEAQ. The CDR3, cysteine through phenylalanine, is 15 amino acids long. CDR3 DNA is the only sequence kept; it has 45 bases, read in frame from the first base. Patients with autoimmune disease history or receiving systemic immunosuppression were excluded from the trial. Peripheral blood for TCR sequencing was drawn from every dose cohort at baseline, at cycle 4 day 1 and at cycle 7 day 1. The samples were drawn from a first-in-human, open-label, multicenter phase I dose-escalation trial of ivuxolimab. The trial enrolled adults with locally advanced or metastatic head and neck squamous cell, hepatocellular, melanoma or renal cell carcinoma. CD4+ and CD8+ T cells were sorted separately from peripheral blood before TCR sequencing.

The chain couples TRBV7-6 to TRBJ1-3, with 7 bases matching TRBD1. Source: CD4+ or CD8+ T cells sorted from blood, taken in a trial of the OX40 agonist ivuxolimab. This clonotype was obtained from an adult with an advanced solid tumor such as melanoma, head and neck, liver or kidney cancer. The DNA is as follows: TGTGCCAGCAGCCGAAACAGGGGCCCTGGAAACACCATATATTTT. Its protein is CASSRNRGPGNTIYF.